One and the same sample provided the 22 T cell receptor beta chains below, sequenced in a study of cytomegalovirus exposure and HLA in healthy donors (dated by TCRdb to about 2017). Libraries came from the immunoSEQ multiplex PCR assay. A mixture of 60 forward primers for TCR Vbeta segments and 13 reverse primers for TCR Jbeta segments was used in the multiplex PCR. Held by TCRdb, this immuneACCESS table contains in-frame sequences only and omits some clones. Under half of the omission traces to an unresolved V gene where checked; the cause of the rest is unknown. Present in this sample are 50,000 or so clones, approximately 80% of which were seen just once. The ten most abundant clones make up 2% to 3% of the sample. The sequencing input was PBMCs. The source is a female donor in good health and CMV-seronegative.

The rearrangement links TRBV5-5 to TRBJ2-7; D is perhaps TRBD2 (5 bases). The CDR3 is 17 residues long. Germline CDR1 is SGHKS and CDR2 is YYEKEE (reference sequence). The V gene lost 3 bases and the J gene lost 1 base, with 20 bases spanning the gap. The CDR3 is CASSSSGITDLSYEQYF. In DNA form, the CDR3 reads TGTGCCAGCAGCTCTTCCGGGATCACAGACTTATCCTACGAGCAGTACTTC.

The CDR3, as DNA: TGTGCCACCGCATCAGGGATAAAGGCACCCCTCCACTTT. Protein sequence: CATASGIKAPLHF. This rearrangement joins TRBV27 to TRBJ1-6; TRBD1 is a possible D gene (5 bases). This CDR3 contains 13 residues. V lost 10 bases and J 11 bases, leaving 18 bases between the germline ends. Germline CDR1 reads MNHEY; CDR2 reads SMNVEV (reference sequence).

The rearrangement joins TRBV7-3 to TRBJ2-2, with 9 positions matching TRBD1. CDR1 is SGHTA and CDR2 is FQGTGA in the germline V gene. V lost 5 bases, J lost 4 bases, and 5 bases stayed unmatched. This CDR3 is built from 15 residues. CDR3 protein: CASSPDRGFTGELFF. The DNA of the CDR3 is TGTGCCAGCAGCCCCGACAGGGGGTTCACCGGGGAGCTGTTTTTT.

V and J are TRBV5-1 and TRBJ1-2; D may be TRBD1 (6 bases). The germline V gene has CDR1 SGHRS and CDR2 YFSETQ. The CDR3 sequence is 15 residues long. V lost 2 bases, J lost 8 bases, and 19 bases lay in between. The CDR3 here is CASSLPRTAPEGYTF. The CDR3 coding sequence is TGCGCCAGCAGCTTACCTAGGACAGCCCCCGAGGGCTACACCTTC.

The genes are TRBV7-9 and TRBJ2-1, with 12 bases matching TRBD2. The CDR3 is 17 amino acids. V lost 2 bases, J lost 2 bases, and 4 bases stayed unmatched. In germline, CDR1 is SEHNR, CDR2 FQNEAQ (reference sequence). CDR3 region: CASSLSLAGGPYNEQFF. CDR3 coding DNA: TGTGCCAGCAGCTTATCTCTAGCGGGAGGGCCCTACAATGAGCAGTTCTTC.

The sample holds a few counts of this clone. The chain couples TRBV6-4 to TRBJ2-2; no firm D call. CDR1 is MRHNA, CDR2 SNTAGT, per germline. The CDR3 extends over 15 amino acids. The V and J ends lost 4 bases and 0 bases respectively, with 9 bases between them. The CDR3 here is CASSAKRANTGELFF. The CDR3 region has the DNA TGTGCCAGCAGTGCGAAGCGTGCGAACACCGGGGAGCTGTTTTTT.

The V gene is TRBV11-2, the J gene TRBJ2-7; the D is unclear. Trimming cost V 5 bases and J 0 bases, with 5 bases left between them. Germline V CDR1 and CDR2: SGHAT, FQNNGV. The CDR3 consists of 12 residues. The CDR3 DNA is TGTGCCAGCAGCGCGAGCTCCTACGAGCAGTACTTC. Its translation: CASSASSYEQYF.

The chain couples TRBV5-6 to TRBJ2-5, with D hard to call. Germline assignment: CDR1 SGHDT and CDR2 YYEEEE. The V end lost 2 bases, the J end lost 5 bases, and 10 bases lay between the germline ends. The CDR3 has 13 residues. CDR3 residues: CASSLRNWETQYF. The DNA of the CDR3 is TGTGCCAGCAGCTTACGCAACTGGGAGACCCAGTACTTC.

The genes are TRBV5-6 and TRBJ1-1; D is possibly TRBD1 (5 bases). The germline gives CDR1 SGHDT, CDR2 YYEEEE. The V gene lost 4 bases and the J gene lost 1 base, with 17 bases spanning the gap. This CDR3 has 16 residues. CDR3 residues: CASSPTGSTGNTEAFF. DNA for the CDR3: TGTGCCAGCAGCCCTACAGGATCGACGGGGAACACTGAAGCTTTCTTT.

The genes are TRBV7-8 and TRBJ2-1; D gene unclear. The germline V gene has CDR1 SGHVS and CDR2 FQNEAQ. The CDR3 sequence is 18 residues long. Deletions cut 0 bases from V and 1 base from J, with 16 bases between. CDR3 bases: TGTGCCAGCAGCTTAGCACCCGGGTCAGTTCATTCCTACAATGAGCAGTTCTTC. It specifies CASSLAPGSVHSYNEQFF. The variable domain in full, completed from reference TRBV7-8 and TRBJ2-1, reads GAGVSQSPRYKVAKRGQDVALRCDPISGHVSLFWYQQALGQGPEFLTYFQNEAQLDKSGLPSDRFFAERPEGSVSTLKIQRTQQEDSAVYLCASSLAPGSVHSYNEQFFGPGTRLTVL.

The V call is TRBV7-2, the J call TRBJ2-3, with 7 bases aligning to TRBD2. The CDR3 sequence is 13 residues long. V shed 4 bases, J shed 6 bases, and the junction held 4 bases outside the gene matches. Germline lookup yields CDR1 SGHTA and CDR2 FQGNSA. CDR3 in amino acids: CASSYLSGDTQYF. The CDR3 coding sequence is TGTGCCAGCAGCTATCTTAGCGGGGATACGCAGTATTTT.

The V and J genes are TRBV7-2 and TRBJ2-1, with D possibly TRBD2 on 5 matching bases. Germline-derived CDR1 and CDR2 are SGHTA and FQGNSA. CDR3 length: 16 amino acids. Trimming removed 2 bases at V and 2 bases at J, with 13 bases between. The CDR3 loop is CASSLKSWEPYNEQFF. The CDR3 DNA reads TGTGCCAGCAGCTTAAAATCGTGGGAGCCCTACAATGAGCAGTTCTTC. The full variable domain, completed using reference TRBV7-2 and TRBJ2-1, is GAGVSQSPSNKVTEKGKDVELRCDPISGHTALYWYRQSLGQGLEFLIYFQGNSAPDKSGLPSDRFSAERTGGSVSTLTIQRTQQEDSAVYLCASSLKSWEPYNEQFFGPGTRLTVL.

The chain recombines TRBV19 with TRBJ1-5, with 9 bases that match TRBD1. Germline CDR1 reads LNHDA; CDR2 reads SQIVND (reference sequence). Trimming took 6 bases from V and 5 from J; bases not matched to a gene: 5. This CDR3 spans 14 amino acids. CDR3 residues: CASSGQGRYQPQHF. DNA for the CDR3: TGTGCCAGTAGCGGACAGGGGAGGTATCAGCCCCAGCATTTT.

The chain uses TRBV27 and TRBJ2-7; 7 bases are a match to TRBD2. This CDR3 is 13 amino acids long. With 5 bases clipped from V and 5 bases from J, the junction kept 6 bases outside the gene matches. CDR1 MNHEY and CDR2 SMNVEV come from the germline V gene (reference sequence). CDR3 protein: CASSERREHEQYF. In nucleotides, the CDR3 is TGTGCCAGCAGTGAGAGGCGGGAGCACGAGCAGTACTTC.

The chain has TRBV7-6 and TRBJ2-7, with TRBD1 matching 9 bases. The CDR3 extends over 15 amino acids. J was trimmed by 2 bases and V by 5 bases; bases with no gene match: 7. Per germline, CDR1 SGHVS and CDR2 FNYEAQ. For the CDR3, the DNA is TGTGCCAGCAGCCTGGGACAGGGAATCCCCTACGAGCAGTACTTC. Translation: CASSLGQGIPYEQYF.

This clone was seen more than once but under ten times. The chain uses TRBV7-2 and TRBJ2-3; D remains ambiguous. This CDR3 is built from 12 residues. Per the germline V gene, CDR1 is SGHTA and CDR2 is FQGNSA. Between the trimmed V and J ends, which lost 5 bases and 1 base, there was a span of 4 bases. The CDR3 loop is CASSPGTDTQYF. Written as DNA, the CDR3 is TGTGCCAGCAGCCCCGGCACAGATACGCAGTATTTT.

The rearrangement uses TRBV5-6 and TRBJ2-5; 7 bases are a match to TRBD2. Germline V gives CDR1 SGHDT, CDR2 YYEEEE. This CDR3 has 12 amino acids. Trimming removed 0 bases from V and 14 bases from J; junction bases left unmatched: 7. CDR3 residues: CASSLGGGLSYF. CDR3 DNA: TGTGCCAGCAGCTTGGGCGGGGGTCTCTCTTACTTC. The entire variable domain, with the rest obtained from reference TRBV5-6 and TRBJ2-5, is as follows: DAGVTQSPTHLIKTRGQQVTLRCSPKSGHDTVSWYQQALGQGPQFIFQYYEEEERQRGNFPDRFSGHQFPNYSSELNVNALLLGDSALYLCASSLGGGLSYFGPGTRLLVL.

The V call is TRBV10-3, the J call TRBJ2-5, with 9 bases aligning to TRBD2. Germline CDR1 reads ENHRY; CDR2 reads SYGVKD. V lost 2 bases to trimming and J lost 2 bases; unmatched junction nucleotides: 6. The CDR3 consists of 16 residues. In DNA form, the CDR3 reads TGTGCCATCAGTGAGAGAGGAGCGGGGGGTCAAGAGACCCAGTACTTC. It is translated as CAISERGAGGQETQYF.

The chain links TRBV28 to TRBJ2-2; the match to TRBD2 covers 8 bases. V lost 3 bases to trimming and J lost 6 bases; unmatched junction nucleotides: 9. The CDR3 loop spans 16 amino acids. From germline, CDR1 is MDHEN and CDR2 SYDVKM. DNA of the CDR3: TGTGCCAGCAGTTTGAGTTCGGGAGGGCCGTCCGGGGAGCTGTTTTTT. Its translation: CASSLSSGGPSGELFF.

CDR3 in amino acids: CASLRAPLSDYNEQFF. The CDR3 coding sequence is TGTGCCAGCCTGCGGGCACCTCTCTCCGACTACAATGAGCAGTTCTTC. The chain joins TRBV2 to TRBJ2-1; TRBD2 might be the D (5 bases). V was clipped by 8 bases and J by 3 bases, with 20 bases between them. CDR3 length: 16 residues. The V gene's germline CDR1 is SNHLY and CDR2 FYNNEI.

This clone came up a few times. The chain carries TRBV4-3 and TRBJ2-3, with 7 nucleotides matching TRBD1. CDR3 size: 15 residues. Germline CDR1 LGHNA, CDR2 YSLEER. With 5 bases clipped from V and 2 bases from J, the junction kept 7 bases outside the gene matches. The CDR3 bases are TGCGCCAGCAGCTACGGACAGGCCTTCACAGATACGCAGTATTTT. Translated, it gives CASSYGQAFTDTQYF.

This chain uses TRBV6-5 with TRBJ1-3, with D hard to call. The CDR3 totals 14 residues. V lost 0 bases and J 4 bases, leaving 7 bases between the germline ends. Germline values: CDR1 MNHEY, CDR2 SVGAGI. CDR3 protein: CASSYSNSGNTIYF. DNA for the CDR3: TGTGCCAGCAGTTACTCGAACAGCGGAAACACCATATATTTT.